The rows below give T cell receptor beta chains drawn from one sample of a study of blood T cell repertoires in COVID-19. Produced via immunoSEQ multiplex PCR; TCRdb's table is partial and in-frame only. The sample contains some 210,000 clones, around 82% of which appear only once. Sequenced input: peripheral blood. Every receptor here comes from a woman between 40 and 50 years old with acute or convalescent COVID-19. Each CDR3 is given with its conserved first and last residue. The D gene is left open where the match is weak. Clone size is stated in some rows and not others, as once, few, many or a class when expanded.

NA	NA	TRBV27	TRBJ2-2	TGTGCCAGTCGACTGCTCGGGGCCGGGGAGCTGTTTTTT	CASRLLGAGELFF
once	NA	TRBV7-3	TRBJ2-7	TGTGCCAGCAGCTTGACAAGCTCCTACGAGCAGTACTTC	CASSLTSSYEQYF
NA	TRBD1	TRBV13	TRBJ2-7	TGTGCCAGCAGCTCGGGACAGGGTACCTACGAGCAGTACTTC	CASSSGQGTYEQYF
once	NA	TRBV10-3	TRBJ2-7	TGTGCCATCAGTGGAAGCGGGTTGATAGAGCAGTACTTC	CAISGSGLIEQYF
NA	TRBD2	TRBV6-4	TRBJ2-1	TGTGCCAGCAGTCCCCAGACACCGGGACTAGCGCTTTCCTACAATGAGCAGTTCTTC	CASSPQTPGLALSYNEQFF
NA	NA	TRBV6-1	TRBJ1-1	TGTGCCAGCAGTGACAGGCTACCGAACACTGAAGCTTTCTTT	CASSDRLPNTEAFF
NA	TRBD1	TRBV7-9	TRBJ2-7	TGTGCCAGCAGCCTCTTCGGCGCAGGGGGCGTCGAGCAGTACTTC	CASSLFGAGGVEQYF
NA	NA	TRBV25-1	TRBJ1-3	TGTGCCAGCAAAGGACTGAGCTCTGGAAACACCATATATTTT	CASKGLSSGNTIYF
NA	NA	TRBV30	TRBJ1-1	TGTGCCTGGAGTGTACTGGCTGAAGCTTTCTTT	CAWSVLAEAFF
NA	TRBD2	TRBV7-2	TRBJ2-3	TGTGCCAGCAGCTTATGGCGGGAGTGGGGTACGCAGTATTTT	CASSLWREWGTQYF
NA	NA	TRBV6-5	TRBJ2-5	TGTGCCAGCACCTATTCCCAGGGGATCGGGGAGACCCAGTACTTC	CASTYSQGIGETQYF
once	NA	TRBV6-2/TRBV6-3	TRBJ1-5	TGTGCCAGCAGTCTCCTACAGGTGGGCCAGCCCCAGCATTTT	CASSLLQVGQPQHF
NA	NA	TRBV29-1	TRBJ2-7	TGCAGCGTTCCACGACGAAAAAGGGACTTAGACGGTTACTACGAGCAGTACTTC	CSVPRRKRDLDGYYEQYF
NA	NA	TRBV19	TRBJ2-6	TGTGCCAGTAGCCGCGGGACTCCATCGGCTATTGGGGCCAACGTCCTGACTTTC	CASSRGTPSAIGANVLTF
NA	TRBD1	TRBV19	TRBJ1-1	TGTGCCAGTAGTTGGACAGGCCTGGAGAACACTGAAGCTTTCTTT	CASSWTGLENTEAFF
NA	TRBD1	TRBV5-1	TRBJ1-4	TGCGCCAGCAGCTTTGGACAGGCCTACGGTAGTGAAAAACTGTTTTTT	CASSFGQAYGSEKLFF
NA	TRBD2	TRBV6-2/TRBV6-3	TRBJ2-1	TGTGCCAGCAGTTACTCGACGGAGCGGGGGGGCCTGAATGAGCAGTTCTTC	CASSYSTERGGLNEQFF
NA	NA	TRBV4-1	TRBJ1-2	TGCGCCAGCAGTCAGGGAATAGCTAACTATGGCTACACCTTC	CASSQGIANYGYTF
NA	NA	TRBV5-5	TRBJ1-1	TGTGCCAGCAGCTTGGAAGTTATGGGGGGAGCTTTCTTT	CASSLEVMGGAFF
NA	TRBD2	TRBV11-3	TRBJ2-1	TGTGCCAGCAGCGCCGCTAGCGGGAGGGTCAATGAGCAGTTCTTC	CASSAASGRVNEQFF
NA	TRBD2	TRBV4-1	TRBJ2-1	TGCGCCAGCAGCCAACTTAGCGGGTCCTCCTACAATGAGCAGTTCTTC	CASSQLSGSSYNEQFF
NA	NA	TRBV4-2	TRBJ2-1	TGTGCCAGCAGCCACACGCGGGTCGACAATGAGCAGTTCTTC	CASSHTRVDNEQFF
NA	NA	TRBV6-5	TRBJ2-1	TGTGCCAGCGGCCTAAGGACTGTCTCCTACAATGAGCAGTTCTTC	CASGLRTVSYNEQFF